Shown below are 5 T cell receptor beta chains from a single sample sequenced in a study of blood T cell repertoires in COVID-19. Clones were sequenced by immunoSEQ multiplex PCR, and TCRdb holds only the in-frame ones, with some missing. Of around 100,000 clones in the sample, roughly 84% are singletons; the top ten hold over 10%. The sequenced material came from peripheral blood. Every receptor here comes from a human donor in a cohort sampled during active COVID-19.

This clone was detected only a few times. The chain recombines TRBV7-2 with TRBJ2-1, with 8 bases matching TRBD2. In germline, CDR1 is SGHTA, CDR2 FQGNSA. With 5 bases clipped from V and 5 bases from J, the junction kept 8 bases outside the gene matches. The CDR3 is made up of 15 amino acids. In DNA, the CDR3 is TGTGCCAGCAGCGCCGGGACTAGAACAGACAATGAGCAGTTCTTC. Translation: CASSAGTRTDNEQFF.

CDR3 loop: CASTDRVHGYTF. The CDR3 DNA is TGTGCCAGCACCGACAGAGTACATGGCTACACCTTC. The chain has TRBV2 and TRBJ1-2, with D possibly being TRBD1 (5 bases). Germline loops: CDR1 SNHLY, CDR2 FYNNEI. The V gene lost 7 bases and the J gene lost 6 bases, with 12 bases spanning the gap. The CDR3 runs 12 residues.

The V and J genes are TRBV29-1 and TRBJ2-1; TRBD1 is a possible D gene (6 bases). The CDR3 has 14 amino acids. V was clipped by 5 bases and J by 1 base, with 12 bases between them. Germline CDR1 SQVTM, CDR2 ANQGSEA. CDR3 DNA sequence: TGCAGCGTTCGGACAGATAGATCCTACAATGAGCAGTTCTTC. It specifies CSVRTDRSYNEQFF.

CDR3 in DNA: TGTGCCAGCAGCGCGGGACAGTCTAACTATGGCTACACCTTC. This gives the protein CASSAGQSNYGYTF. The chain joins TRBV9 to TRBJ1-2; 7 positions match TRBD1. Germline V lookup: CDR1 SGDLS, CDR2 YYNGEE. There are 14 residues in the CDR3. Trimming removed 3 bases from V and 0 bases from J; junction bases left unmatched: 2. Full variable domain (outside the CDR3, taken from reference TRBV9 and TRBJ1-2): DSGVTQTPKHLITATGQRVTLRCSPRSGDLSVYWYQQSLDQGLQFLIQYYNGEERAKGNILERFSAQQFPDLHSELNLSSLELGDSALYFCASSAGQSNYGYTFGSGTRLTVV.

The chain couples TRBV7-9 to TRBJ2-1, with TRBD2 identical over 10 bases. V was clipped by 4 bases and J by 4 bases; unmatched bases: 7. Germline CDR1 reads SEHNR; CDR2 reads FQNEAQ (reference sequence). This CDR3 comprises 16 residues. CDR3 in amino acids: CASSSRTSGLYNEQFF. Written as DNA, the CDR3 is TGTGCCAGCAGCTCACGGACTAGCGGTTTATACAATGAGCAGTTCTTC.